This TCR beta chain was recorded in a study of beta chain features in type 1 diabetes. Study in general: The number of sorted cells examined across all samples was 107,917,701.

Study conclusions and caveats: Healthy donors had naive, central memory and Treg TCRB repertoires that appeared less similar than those seen among patients.

On this clone: Its antigen is still unknown.

CDR1 is SEHNR, CDR2 FQNEAQ, per germline (reference sequence). The CDR3 has 13 amino acids. With 1 base removed from V and 3 bases from J, the gap between germline ends came to 5 bases. The authors reverse transcribed all of the isolated RNA, so sequencing captured expressed TCRB transcripts. Measured with immunoSEQ multiplex PCR; TCRdb has only the in-frame clones, and not every one. The table includes about 140,000 clones, roughly 10% detected once. The receptor comes from a woman aged 40 to 50 in good health. The rearrangement links TRBV7-9 to TRBJ2-3; D unresolved. Material for sequencing was central memory CD4+ T cells from blood. The CDR3 reads CASSLEYTDTQYF. CDR3 nucleotide sequence: TGTGCCAGCAGCTTAGAATATACAGATACGCAGTATTTT.